This T cell receptor (beta chain) stems from a study of T cells in Graves' hyperthyroidism and ophthalmopathy. General study results and limits: Patients with ophthalmopathy were separated from those with stable hyperthyroidism by a 13 V-J model. Appearing also in blood were most of the thyroid clonotypes expanded above 0.001.

This clonotype was observed at least ten times. Its target is not known. Diagnosis of hyperthyroidism was new in patients aged 18 to 65, and its duration was under 2 months. Uncontrolled infection, other autoimmune disease, pregnancy or lactation disqualified patients from enrolment. Amplification targeted TCR beta CDR3 regions from RNA transcripts. Using the HTBI primer set, a first-round RT-PCR was run on the TCR CDR3. TCRdb analysed the multiplex PCR reads with MiXCR anew, one entry per CDR3 protein. The sample has about 760,000 distinct CDR3 sequences, roughly 32% seen once; the top ten hold around 31%. The CDR3 is 15 amino acids. V gave up 0 bases and J gave up 5 bases, with 14 bases separating them. In germline, CDR1 is DFQATT, CDR2 SNEGSKA (reference sequence).

The specimen was blood. The receptor's source is a woman in her thirties or forties with Graves' hyperthyroidism. This chain connects TRBV20-1 to TRBJ1-5, with D possibly TRBD1 on 6 matching bases. The CDR3 DNA is TGCAGTGCTAGAGACCCGACCAGGGGTGATCAGCCCCAGCATTTT. Protein: CSARDPTRGDQPQHF.